The next 25 T cell receptor beta chains were all read from a single sample in a study of T cell changes during pregnancy in multiple sclerosis. The protocol was immunoSEQ multiplex PCR, while the TCRdb copy is restricted to in-frame clones and leaves out a portion. The sample has about 100,000 clones, approximately 92% seen once; the top ten hold about 2.6%. The source material was peripheral blood, sampled in the first trimester of pregnancy. The receptor set was obtained from a female donor with multiple sclerosis, enrolled in a pregnancy study.

V and J are TRBV6-6 and TRBJ2-7; 7 bases align to TRBD1. J gave up 0 bases and V 2 bases, and 1 base lay outside the gene matches. The CDR3 has 14 amino acids. The germline V gene encodes CDR1 MNHNY and CDR2 SVGAGI (reference sequence). This CDR3 is CASSYAGGSYEQYF. The CDR3 bases are TGTGCCAGCAGTTACGCAGGGGGCTCCTACGAGCAGTACTTC.

This rearrangement joins TRBV7-8 to TRBJ2-5; 8 bases line up with TRBD1. The CDR3 extends over 14 amino acids. The V gene end was trimmed by 4 bases and the J gene end by 4 bases; junction bases not matched to a gene: 5. CDR1 SGHVS and CDR2 FQNEAQ come from the germline V gene. CDR3 nucleotide sequence: TGTGCCAGCAGCTGGAGAACAGGGGGAGAGACCCAGTACTTC. Its protein is CASSWRTGGETQYF.

This chain links TRBV4-1 with TRBJ2-7, with TRBD2 identical over 10 bases. CDR3 length: 16 amino acids. CDR1 is MGHRA, CDR2 YSYEKL, per germline. With 4 bases clipped from V and 0 bases from J, the junction kept 6 bases outside the gene matches. CDR3 sequence (DNA): TGCGCCAGCAGCCCTCAAAGGACTAGCGGCTCCTACGAGCAGTACTTC. Amino acids: CASSPQRTSGSYEQYF.

This chain uses TRBV28 with TRBJ1-1; TRBD1 agrees at 8 bases. V shed 4 bases and J 1 base; nucleotides not matched to a gene: 5. The CDR3 has 15 residues. The germline gives CDR1 MDHEN, CDR2 SYDVKM. CDR3 DNA: TGTGCCAGCAGTTACCCAGGGGGCGAGAACACTGAAGCTTTCTTT. Residues: CASSYPGGENTEAFF. The full variable domain, completed using reference TRBV28 and TRBJ1-1, is DVKVTQSSRYLVKRTGEKVFLECVQDMDHENMFWYRQDPGLGLRLIYFSYDVKMKEKGDIPEGYSVSREKKERFSLILESASTNQTSMYLCASSYPGGENTEAFFGQGTRLTVV.

The genes are TRBV7-9 and TRBJ2-4; TRBD2 agrees at 9 bases. J lost 7 bases, V lost 1 base, and 5 bases had no gene match. The CDR3 length is 15 residues. CDR1 and CDR2 from the germline V gene are SEHNR and FQNEAQ (reference sequence). For the CDR3, the DNA is TGTGCCAGCAGCTTAGAAGTAGCGGGAGCGAACATTCAGTACTTC. It translates to CASSLEVAGANIQYF.

J is TRBJ2-6 and V is TRBV19; D is undetermined. In germline, CDR1 is LNHDA, CDR2 SQIVND (reference sequence). CDR3 length: 15 residues. The V gene lost 6 bases and the J gene lost 2 bases, with 11 bases spanning the gap. CDR3 sequence (DNA): TGTGCCAGTAGCGACTTAGCTCCTGGGGCCAACGTCCTGACTTTC. Protein product: CASSDLAPGANVLTF.

The rearrangement uses TRBV27 and TRBJ1-5; 8 positions match TRBD1. CDR1 is MNHEY and CDR2 is SMNVEV in the germline V gene (reference sequence). The V segment lost 5 bases and the J segment 4 bases; nucleotides outside the gene matches: 10. The CDR3 length is 16 residues. The CDR3 loop is CASSPRTGQGNQPQHF. CDR3 nucleotide sequence: TGTGCCAGCAGTCCCCGGACAGGGCAGGGGAATCAGCCCCAGCATTTT.

V usage is TRBV7-9 and J usage is TRBJ2-7; TRBD2 aligns across 7 bases. The CDR3 is made up of 18 amino acids. The trim removed 3 bases at V and 1 base at J, leaving 15 bases unmatched. Germline V gives CDR1 SEHNR, CDR2 FQNEAQ (reference sequence). In DNA form, the CDR3 reads TGTGCCAGCAGCTTGGGCCCGGGCGGGAGTCTGGTTTCCTACGAGCAGTACTTC. Protein product: CASSLGPGGSLVSYEQYF.

The rearrangement links TRBV5-1 to TRBJ2-5; TRBD2 matches at 13 bases. There are 16 residues in the CDR3. Germline CDR1 SGHRS, CDR2 YFSETQ. Trimming at V came to 3 bases and at J to 1 base, leaving 3 bases not matched to a gene. This CDR3 reads CASSSGLAGVQETQYF. The CDR3 bases are TGCGCCAGCAGCTCAGGACTAGCGGGGGTCCAAGAGACCCAGTACTTC.

This clone has just one count. The chain recombines TRBV27 with TRBJ2-2, with D possibly being TRBD1 (6 bases). Trimming pared 5 bases from V and 3 bases from J, leaving 13 bases between. Germline loops: CDR1 MNHEY, CDR2 SMNVEV (reference sequence). This CDR3 has 15 residues. CDR3 residues: CASSRNRVDTGELFF. The CDR3 DNA reads TGTGCCAGCAGTCGCAACAGGGTAGACACCGGGGAGCTGTTTTTT.

The V and J genes are TRBV27 and TRBJ2-5; TRBD2 might be the D (6 bases). Germline CDR1 MNHEY, CDR2 SMNVEV (reference sequence). The CDR3 contains 14 residues. Trimming cost V 5 bases and J 7 bases, with 17 bases left between them. The CDR3 protein is CASSLGTFGGTQYF. Here the CDR3 DNA reads TGTGCCAGCAGTCTCGGGACTTTTGGGGGGACCCAGTACTTC.

J is TRBJ2-1 and V is TRBV2, with D perhaps TRBD2 (6 bases). The V and J ends lost 3 bases and 6 bases respectively, with 9 bases between them. Germline V lookup: CDR1 SNHLY, CDR2 FYNNEI. The CDR3 is 13 residues long. The CDR3: CASSDGGFNEQFF. The CDR3, as DNA: TGTGCCAGCAGTGACGGAGGGTTCAATGAGCAGTTCTTC.

The chain couples TRBV19 to TRBJ2-7; no reliable D call. Germline loops: CDR1 LNHDA, CDR2 SQIVND (reference sequence). The CDR3 extends over 13 amino acids. V lost 1 base, J lost 3 bases, and 7 bases lay in between. CDR3 coding DNA: TGTGCCAGTAGTATAGCTCCTAGCTACGAGCAGTACTTC. Amino acid sequence: CASSIAPSYEQYF.

V is TRBV16 and J is TRBJ1-5; perhaps TRBD1 as D (5 bases). Trimming took off 0 bases at V and 8 bases at J, with 17 bases between the two ends. The CDR3 loop spans 16 amino acids. The germline V gene has CDR1 KGHSY and CDR2 FQNENV. CDR3 sequence: CASSQSNAGVEEPQHF. The DNA for the CDR3 is TGTGCCAGCAGCCAATCTAATGCGGGGGTAGAGGAGCCCCAGCATTTT.

CDR3 coding DNA: TGTGCCAGCGGAGGCAGGGGGAATGAAAAACTGTTTTTT. Translation gives CASGGRGNEKLFF. The chain employs TRBV28 and TRBJ1-4, with 7 bases matching TRBD1. Germline loops: CDR1 MDHEN, CDR2 SYDVKM. After removal of 8 bases from V and 5 bases from J, the junction contained 5 bases not matched to a gene. The CDR3 loop spans 13 amino acids.

This sequence joins TRBV19 and TRBJ1-1; D is perhaps TRBD1 (6 bases). CDR3 size: 17 residues. Germline CDR1 is LNHDA and CDR2 is SQIVND (reference sequence). Trimming took 3 bases from V and 6 from J, leaving 23 bases between them. CDR3 nucleotides: TGTGCCAGTAGTATCCTCGCTCTAGGGCAGGGGCGCTCTGAAGCTTTCTTT. Translation: CASSILALGQGRSEAFF.

V is TRBV6-5 and J is TRBJ1-1; D remains unclear. The germline V gene encodes CDR1 MNHEY and CDR2 SVGAGI. The CDR3 consists of 13 residues. Trimming pared 2 bases from V and 6 bases from J, leaving 10 bases between. The CDR3 coding sequence is TGTGCCAGCAGTTACCCGGGGTGGTCTGAAGCTTTCTTT. Translation: CASSYPGWSEAFF.

The chain uses TRBV5-1 and TRBJ2-1; 10 bases are shared with TRBD2. V lost 1 base and J lost 6; bases outside the gene matches: 4. Germline loops: CDR1 SGHRS, CDR2 YFSETQ. The CDR3 consists of 15 residues. CDR3 protein: CASSLPSGRANEQFF. As DNA, the CDR3 is TGCGCCAGCAGCTTGCCCAGCGGGAGGGCCAATGAGCAGTTCTTC.

This chain links TRBV6-5 with TRBJ2-5; D not certain. This CDR3 comprises 14 residues. V lost 6 bases to trimming and J lost 1 base, with 12 bases between them. Germline CDR1 reads MNHEY; CDR2 reads SVGAGI. DNA for the CDR3: TGTGCCAGCAGGTCCGACACCGGCCAAGAGACCCAGTACTTC. Translation: CASRSDTGQETQYF.

The rearrangement links TRBV18 to TRBJ2-7; the D gene is possibly TRBD1 (6 bases). The germline V and J ends were trimmed by 2 bases and 4 bases, with 15 bases remaining between them. Per germline, CDR1 KGHSH and CDR2 LQKENI. The CDR3 has 15 amino acids. The CDR3 is CASSPGTTVGYEQYF. CDR3 bases: TGTGCCAGCTCACCAGGGACAACAGTCGGGTACGAGCAGTACTTC.

The genes are TRBV21-1 and TRBJ2-7; the table's D gene call, TRBD2, was not cross checked with the DNA. TRBV21-1 constitutes a pseudogene. The CDR3 is 16 residues long. CDR3 sequence (DNA): TGTGCCAGCAGCATTAGGTGGCGGGCGGATTCCTACGAGCAGTACTTC. This encodes CASSIRWRADSYEQYF.

The genes are TRBV28 and TRBJ2-7; D is possibly TRBD2 (5 bases). Trimming removed 2 bases at V and 6 bases at J, with 8 bases between. This CDR3 has 12 amino acids. Germline V gives CDR1 MDHEN, CDR2 SYDVKM. CDR3 residues: CASSLVAGEQYF. The CDR3, as DNA: TGTGCCAGCAGTTTAGTGGCGGGCGAGCAGTACTTC.

The chain combines TRBV19 with TRBJ2-5; 11 positions agree with TRBD2. V dropped 1 base and J dropped 1; count of bases not matched to a gene: 5. CDR1 and CDR2 from the germline V gene are LNHDA and SQIVND (reference sequence). The CDR3 runs to 17 residues. The DNA for the CDR3 is TGTGCCAGTAGTATAGGACCTAGCGGGAGGTTCCAAGAGACCCAGTACTTC. It yields the protein CASSIGPSGRFQETQYF.

The chain joins TRBV5-6 to TRBJ2-7; 11 bases align to TRBD2. Germline trimming cut 4 bases from V and 2 bases from J; bases unmatched to any gene: 17. The CDR3 covers 19 residues. Germline CDR1 is SGHDT and CDR2 is YYEEEE. This CDR3 reads CASSPRVGSGRAIAYEQYF. Here the CDR3 DNA reads TGTGCCAGCAGCCCCCGGGTTGGTAGCGGGAGGGCCATCGCCTACGAGCAGTACTTC.

The chain is built from TRBV5-1 and TRBJ2-5; TRBD2 matches at 9 bases. The CDR3 sequence is 15 residues long. Germline assignment: CDR1 SGHRS and CDR2 YFSETQ. With V trimmed by 4 bases and J by 3 bases, 7 bases remained unmatched. This CDR3 reads CASSRWGLAEETQYF. The CDR3 DNA reads TGCGCCAGCAGCCGGTGGGGACTAGCTGAAGAGACCCAGTACTTC.